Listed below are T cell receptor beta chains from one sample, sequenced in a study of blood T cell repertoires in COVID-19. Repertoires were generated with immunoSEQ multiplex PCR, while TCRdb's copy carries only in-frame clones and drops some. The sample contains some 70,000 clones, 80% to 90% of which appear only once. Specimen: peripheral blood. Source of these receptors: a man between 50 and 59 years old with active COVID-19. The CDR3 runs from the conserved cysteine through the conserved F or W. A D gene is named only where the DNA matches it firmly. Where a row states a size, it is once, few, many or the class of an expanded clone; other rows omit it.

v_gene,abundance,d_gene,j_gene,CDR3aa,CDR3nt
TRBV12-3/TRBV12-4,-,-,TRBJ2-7,CASSLLGANEQYF,TGTGCCAGCAGTTTATTGGGGGCGAACGAGCAGTACTTC
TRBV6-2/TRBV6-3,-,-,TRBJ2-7,CASSYQPRGPYEQYF,TGTGCCAGCAGTTACCAGCCAAGGGGCCCCTACGAGCAGTACTTC
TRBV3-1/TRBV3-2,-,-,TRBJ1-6,CASSALRSYNSPLHF,TGTGCCAGCAGTGCACTACGCTCCTATAATTCACCCCTCCACTTT
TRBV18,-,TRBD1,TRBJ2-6,CASSPIRGQGSGGANVLTF,TGTGCCAGCTCACCTATCCGGGGACAGGGATCGGGAGGGGCCAACGTCCTGACTTTC
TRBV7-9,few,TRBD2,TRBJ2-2,CASSSPSGRVVDTGELFF,TGTGCCAGCAGCTCCCCTAGCGGGAGGGTGGTTGACACCGGGGAGCTGTTTTTT
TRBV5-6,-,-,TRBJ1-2,CASSLSQGSIFGGYTF,TGTGCCAGCAGCTTGTCCCAGGGTAGTATATTCGGTGGCTACACCTTC
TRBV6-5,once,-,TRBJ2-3,CASSSFPLRDTQYF,TGTGCCAGCAGTAGCTTCCCTCTGCGGGATACGCAGTATTTT
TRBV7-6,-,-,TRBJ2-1,CASSTQTSSYNEQFF,TGTGCCAGCAGCACCCAGACTAGCTCCTACAATGAGCAGTTCTTC
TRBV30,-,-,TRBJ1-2,CAWSVRPGYGYTF,TGTGCCTGGAGTGTACGGCCGGGCTATGGCTACACCTTC
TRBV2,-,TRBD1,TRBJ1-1,CASRGRDRDYTEAFF,TGTGCCAGCAGGGGACGGGACAGGGATTACACTGAAGCTTTCTTT